This TCR beta chain was documented in a study of T cell repertoires in cytomegalovirus infection. Study information: Recently identified HLA-C-restricted and well-studied HLA-B-restricted CMV epitopes were used. Public signatures in TCR beta pointed to CMV infection and matching HLA type.

Germline assignment: CDR1 LNHNV and CDR2 YYDKDF (reference sequence). The CDR3 consists of 16 residues. Trimming pared 1 base from V and 8 bases from J, leaving 17 bases between. As to this clonotype: Its antigen is undetermined.

Study conclusions and caveats: Totalled public TCR beta family frequency picked out people who carried CMV plus the relevant HLA. CMV-specific HLA-C-restricted TCR beta clonotypes dominated the ex vivo response.

TCRdb itself ran the reads through MiXCR, one entry per CDR3 protein. Of approximately 110,000 distinct CDR3 sequences listed, approximately 45% are singletons. The TCR originated in a human donor in good health (CMV status not recorded). Some clones in this sample may be carry-over from other donors' samples. This chain joins TRBV15 and TRBJ1-4, with D possibly matching TRBD1 (5 bases). This sample comprised CD8+ T cells from cultured PBMCs, obtained from culture after CMV antigen stimulation. CDR3 region: CATSRAQWGAVEKLFF. Written as DNA, the CDR3 is TGTGCCACCAGCAGAGCCCAGTGGGGCGCGGTCGAAAAACTGTTTTTT.